This T cell receptor (beta chain) was profiled in a study of blood T cell repertoires in COVID-19 (dated by TCRdb to 2018 to 2021). For the study in its entirety: Samples from collaborators originated in the United States, Italy and Spain and spanned both the acute and convalescent phases of COVID-19. The prospective study material was composed of cDNA or gDNA derived from T cells, B-cell-depleted T cells, or PBMCs. Deeply sampled blood TCRbeta repertoires from subjects exposed to, actively infected with, or recovered from COVID-19 were included in the dataset. A freely available public database, intended as a resource for researchers studying the immune response to SARS-CoV-2, is where the repertoires were released. The samples were drawn from two sources: the first 160 participants of the ongoing ImmuneRACE study, and 1,000 to 1,500 subjects contributed by 6 global collaborators. A de-identified subject ID, COVID-19 status, age in years and sex were almost always included in the sample metadata. Where HLA class I and class II types were available, the types were taken from metadata supplied by the sample provider, not from assay-based typing.

CDR1 and CDR2 (MNHEY, SMNVEV) derive from the germline V gene (reference sequence). Counted from cysteine to phenylalanine, this CDR3 has 14 amino acids. The DNA shown is the 42-base CDR3, in frame from base 1. V is cut back by 5 bases and J by 3 bases, with 6 bases in the junction unmatched. Whole blood was collected in K2EDTA tubes by collaborating institutions according to the institutions' own protocols. For TCRbeta analysis, collaborators shipped samples as frozen whole blood, isolated PBMCs, or DNA extracted from either of those sample types. Overall results and qualifications from the work: How much clinical and demographic metadata was included differed by source and by participant, and the metadata was provided uncurated.

TCRbeta CDR3 regions were amplified from genomic DNA by means of the immunoSEQ Assay, a bias-controlled multiplex PCR. Per the authors' processing: The number of nucleated cells in each sample was estimated from the amplification of reference gene primers within the assay. Sequence reads were collapsed and filtered to measure the absolute abundance of every unique TCRbeta CDR3 rearrangement. For each sample, productive Simpson clonality was calculated as the square root of Simpson's diversity index over productive rearrangements. TCRdb obtained this table from immuneACCESS and retained in-frame rearrangements with V and J assigned. These tables miss some clones; where compared with another copy, unresolved V genes account for less than half of the shortfall, and the remainder is unexplained. The DNA was the basis for D and trimming; V, J and clone size are from that table. The sample table contains approximately 210,000 clones; only one count was recorded for around 82% of them. The top ten hold 8% to 10% of the sample.

Of note for this clone: Its antigen remains unidentified. Base qualities were left out, and no much larger clone turns up one base away.

This receptor was taken from a woman between 50 and 59 years old with acute or convalescent COVID-19. The rearranged chain carries TRBV27 and TRBJ2-7; 8 bases in the middle match TRBD2. Sequencing input: peripheral blood. Here is the DNA: TGTGCCAGCAGTGACGGGAGGGATGACTACGAGCAGTACTTC. Translated, this is CASSDGRDDYEQYF.